Only a few counts were recorded for the clone carrying this T cell receptor beta chain. No antigen is known for it. The data derive from a study of glioma-infiltrating T cells. Overall study results and limits: Above-expected tissue-blood divergence occurred in all gliomas, most in low-grade ones.

The iRepertoire nested amplicon-rescue multiplex PCR amplified TCR alpha and beta CDR3s from RNA. TCRdb used MiXCR to reprocess the multiplex PCR reads, holding one entry per CDR3 protein. Altogether around 44,000 distinct CDR3 sequences are present, around 20% being singletons, with the ten largest covering more than 5.5%. V dropped 1 base and J dropped 7 bases, with 14 bases sitting between them. The germline gives CDR1 WSHSY, CDR2 SAAADI. The CDR3 is made up of 15 amino acids. This TCR was sampled from a human donor with low-grade glioma or glioblastoma, undergoing nonglioma brain surgery, or in good health (not recorded which). This chain links TRBV10-2 with TRBJ2-1; maybe TRBD2 (7 bases). Sequences were obtained from glioma tissue, nonneoplastic brain tissue, or PBMCs (not recorded which). The CDR3 protein is CASSEWGGASNEQFF. The CDR3 DNA is TGCGCCAGCAGTGAGTGGGGGGGGGCCTCGAATGAGCAGTTCTTC.